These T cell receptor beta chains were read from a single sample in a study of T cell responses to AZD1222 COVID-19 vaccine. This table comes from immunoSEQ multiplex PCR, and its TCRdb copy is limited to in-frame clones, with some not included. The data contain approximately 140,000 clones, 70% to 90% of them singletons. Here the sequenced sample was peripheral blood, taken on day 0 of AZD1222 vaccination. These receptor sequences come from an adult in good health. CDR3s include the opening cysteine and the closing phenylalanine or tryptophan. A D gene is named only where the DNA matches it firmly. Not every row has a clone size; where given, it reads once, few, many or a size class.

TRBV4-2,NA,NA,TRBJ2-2,TGTGCCAGCAGCCAAGATCGCCGGGGGACCGGGGAGCTGTTTTTT,CASSQDRRGTGELFF
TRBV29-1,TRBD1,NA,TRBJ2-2,TGCAGCGCGATGGGACAGGGTAAAAGGACCGGGGAGCTGTTTTTT,CSAMGQGKRTGELFF
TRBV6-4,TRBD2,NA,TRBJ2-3,TGTGCCAGCAGTGTAGAAGCGGGAGCGACAGATACGCAGTATTTT,CASSVEAGATDTQYF
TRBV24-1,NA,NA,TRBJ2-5,TGTGCCACCAGTGACCCCCCGACGGAGACCCAGTACTTC,CATSDPPTETQYF
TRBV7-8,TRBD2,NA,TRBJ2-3,TGTGCCAGCAGCTTAAAAGCGGGGGGATGGGGCACAGATACGCAGTATTTT,CASSLKAGGWGTDTQYF
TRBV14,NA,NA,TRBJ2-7,TGTGCCAGCAGCCAAGATTACGTGTACGAGCAGTACTTC,CASSQDYVYEQYF
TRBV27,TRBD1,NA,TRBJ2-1,TGTGCCAGCAACTCCGGGACAGGTGACAATGAGCAGTTCTTC,CASNSGTGDNEQFF
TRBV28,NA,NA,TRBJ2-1,TGTGCCAGCAGTTCCGTAGTAGCGGTCTCCTACAATGAGCAGTTCTTC,CASSSVVAVSYNEQFF
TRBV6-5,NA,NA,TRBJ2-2,TGTGCCAGCAGTTACGGGCGAGTTCCTCGGGAGCTGTTTTTT,CASSYGRVPRELFF
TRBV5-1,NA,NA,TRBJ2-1,TGCGCCAGCAGCCCCCCCTTGGACTCCTACAATGAGCAGTTCTTC,CASSPPLDSYNEQFF
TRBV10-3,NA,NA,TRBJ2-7,TGTGCCATCAGCGGCGGGAACCTCTACGAGCAGTACTTC,CAISGGNLYEQYF
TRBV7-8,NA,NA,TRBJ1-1,TGTGCCAGCAGCTTACAAGGATATAACACTGAAGCTTTCTTT,CASSLQGYNTEAFF
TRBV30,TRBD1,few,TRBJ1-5,TGTGCCTGGAACTCCGGGACAGAGAACAATCAGCCCCAGCATTTT,CAWNSGTENNQPQHF
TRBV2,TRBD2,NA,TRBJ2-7,TGTGCCAGTGCAAGCGGGAACTCCTACGAGCAGTACTTC,CASASGNSYEQYF
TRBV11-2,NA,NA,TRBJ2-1,TGTGCCAGCAGCTCGCTCCGGGGGAAAGATGAGCAGTTCTTC,CASSSLRGKDEQFF
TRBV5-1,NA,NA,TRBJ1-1,TGCGCCAGCAGCTTGACAGGGCAGCGGGCTGAAGCTTTCTTT,CASSLTGQRAEAFF
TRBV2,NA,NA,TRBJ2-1,TGTGCCAGCAGTAGGCAGGGCAGCTCCTACAATGAGCAGTTCTTC,CASSRQGSSYNEQFF
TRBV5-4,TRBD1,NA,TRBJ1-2,TGTGCCAGCAGCTTGCCCCCGCAGGGGGCCGGCGGCTACACCTTC,CASSLPPQGAGGYTF
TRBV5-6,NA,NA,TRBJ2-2,TGTGCCAGCAGCTTGGGGGCAAACACCGGGGAGCTGTTTTTT,CASSLGANTGELFF
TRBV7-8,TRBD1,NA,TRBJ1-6,TGTGCCAGCAGCTTAGTCCGGCCGGACAGGGAGAGTTCACCCCTCCACTTT,CASSLVRPDRESSPLHF
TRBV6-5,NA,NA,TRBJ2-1,TGTGCCAGCAGTTACGGGTTCTCAGCTAGCCAAAATGAGCAGTTCTTC,CASSYGFSASQNEQFF
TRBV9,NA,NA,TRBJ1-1,TGTGCCAGCAGCGTAAGACAAAAGGACACTGAAGCTTTCTTT,CASSVRQKDTEAFF
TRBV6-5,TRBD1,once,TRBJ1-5,TGTGCCAGCAGCCTTGACAGGGGTTCCAATCAGCCCCAGCATTTT,CASSLDRGSNQPQHF
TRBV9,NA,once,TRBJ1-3,TGTGCCAGCAGCGGACCTGGGGGAAACACCATATATTTT,CASSGPGGNTIYF
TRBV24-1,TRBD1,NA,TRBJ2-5,TGTGCCACCGGAGAGACAGGGGTTGGAATAGAGACCCAGTACTTC,CATGETGVGIETQYF
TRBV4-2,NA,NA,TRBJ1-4,TGTGCCAGCAGCCAAGATAACAGACAACTGGGAGTGAATGAAAAACTGTTTTTT,CASSQDNRQLGVNEKLFF
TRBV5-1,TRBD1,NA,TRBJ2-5,TGCGCCAGCAGCTTGGGACAGGGGGCCCAAGAGACCCAGTACTTC,CASSLGQGAQETQYF
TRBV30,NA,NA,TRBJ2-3,TGTGCCTGGACGGGGGCAGATACGCAGTATTTT,CAWTGADTQYF
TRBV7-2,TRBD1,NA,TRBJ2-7,TGTGCCAGCAGCTTAGAACCGGGACAGGGGGCAAACGAGCAGTACTTC,CASSLEPGQGANEQYF
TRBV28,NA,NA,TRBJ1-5,TGTGCCAGCAGTTTGGAGCGGTTCAATCAGCCCCAGCATTTT,CASSLERFNQPQHF
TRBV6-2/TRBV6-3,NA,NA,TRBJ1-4,TGTGCCAGCAGCGAGGTGACAACTAATGAAAAACTGTTTTTT,CASSEVTTNEKLFF
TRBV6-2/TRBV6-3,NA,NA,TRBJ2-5,TGTGCCAGCAGTTACTCGATGAGGCGAGTTCAAGAGACCCAGTACTTC,CASSYSMRRVQETQYF
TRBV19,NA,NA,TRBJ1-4,TGTGCCACTCTCACGGGGGAAAAACTGTTTTTT,CATLTGEKLFF
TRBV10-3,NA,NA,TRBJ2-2,TGTGCCATCAGCGGGGGACCGGACGACACCGGGGAGCTGTTTTTT,CAISGGPDDTGELFF
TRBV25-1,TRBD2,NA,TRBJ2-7,TGTGCCAGCTCTATGCCACTAGCGGGAGGGTCCTACGAGCAGTACTTC,CASSMPLAGGSYEQYF
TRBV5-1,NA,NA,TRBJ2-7,TGCGCCAGCAGCTTGGGGGCGGGAAGGGCTTCCTACGAGCAGTACTTC,CASSLGAGRASYEQYF
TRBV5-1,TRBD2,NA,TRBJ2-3,TGCGCCAGCAGCCTTGGACTAGCGGGAGGGTTTGCAGATACGCAGTATTTT,CASSLGLAGGFADTQYF
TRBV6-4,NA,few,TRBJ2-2,TGTGCCAGCAGTGAAAGAGACACCGGGGAGCTGTTTTTT,CASSERDTGELFF
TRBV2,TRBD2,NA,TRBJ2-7,TGTGCCAGCAGTGAAGATAGCGGGAGGGCCTACGAGCAGTACTTC,CASSEDSGRAYEQYF
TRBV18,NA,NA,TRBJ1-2,TGTGCCAGCTCCAAGACCGGCACAGAAGTATCCTATGGCTACACCTTC,CASSKTGTEVSYGYTF
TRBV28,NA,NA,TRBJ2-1,TGTGCCAGCAGTTTCCCAGGGTCCTACAATGAGCAGTTCTTC,CASSFPGSYNEQFF
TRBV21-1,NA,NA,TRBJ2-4,TGTGCCAGCAGCAAAGAGCGGCTAGCCAAAAACATTCAGTACTTC,CASSKERLAKNIQYF
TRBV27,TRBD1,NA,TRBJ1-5,TGTGCCAGCCGGTCGGTCTCCGGGACAGGGGTTAGCAATCAGCCCCAGCATTTT,CASRSVSGTGVSNQPQHF
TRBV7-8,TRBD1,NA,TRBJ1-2,TGTGCCAGCACCCTGGAGGACAGGGGGCTTTATGGCTACACCTTC,CASTLEDRGLYGYTF
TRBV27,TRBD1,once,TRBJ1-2,TGTGCCAGCAGTTTAAAAGGACAGGGGTTCACCTTC,CASSLKGQGFTF
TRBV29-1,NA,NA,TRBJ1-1,TGCAGCGGTAAAACAGGAGCCTCGCGGGCTGAAGCTTTCTTT,CSGKTGASRAEAFF
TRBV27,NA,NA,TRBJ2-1,TGTGCCAGCAGTTTATCCCCTCAGGGGAATGAGCAGTTCTTC,CASSLSPQGNEQFF
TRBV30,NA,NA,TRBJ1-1,TGTGCCTGGAGCCGGTCGTCGGGCACTGAAGCTTTCTTT,CAWSRSSGTEAFF
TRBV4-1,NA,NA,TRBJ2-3,TGCGCCAGCAGCCCGACGGGGACAACAGATACGCAGTATTTT,CASSPTGTTDTQYF
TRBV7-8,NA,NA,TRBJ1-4,TGTGCCAGCAGCTTAGACGGTTACGGAAAACTGTTTTTT,CASSLDGYGKLFF
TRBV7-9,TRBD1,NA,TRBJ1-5,TGTGCCAGCAGCTTAACAGGGGGGCGTCAGCCCCAGCATTTT,CASSLTGGRQPQHF
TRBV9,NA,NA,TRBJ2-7,TGTGCCAGCAGCGTAGGGAGCGACTCCGTCCACGAGCAGTACTTC,CASSVGSDSVHEQYF
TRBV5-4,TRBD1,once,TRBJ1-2,TGTGCCAGCAGCTTGGAGAGGGGACAGGGCAGATATGGCTACACCTTC,CASSLERGQGRYGYTF
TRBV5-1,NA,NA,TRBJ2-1,TGCGCCAGCAGCCTGGGGGCAGGGCACAATGAGCAGTTCTTC,CASSLGAGHNEQFF
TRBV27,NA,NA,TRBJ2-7,TGTGCCAGCAGTTCAAGACCGGACTCCTACGAGCAGTACTTC,CASSSRPDSYEQYF
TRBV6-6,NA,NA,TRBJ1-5,TGTGCCAGCAGTTACTCGAGAGGGAATAATCAGCCCCAGCATTTT,CASSYSRGNNQPQHF
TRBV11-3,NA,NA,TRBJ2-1,TGTGCCAGCAGCTTAGGGGTAGGTCGCTACAATGAGCAGTTCTTC,CASSLGVGRYNEQFF
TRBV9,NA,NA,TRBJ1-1,TGTGCCAGCAGCGTTAGGTCGAACACTGAAGCTTTCTTT,CASSVRSNTEAFF
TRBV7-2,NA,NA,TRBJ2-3,TGTGCCAGCAGATCCCAGAGAGCGAGCACAGATACGCAGTATTTT,CASRSQRASTDTQYF